These 6 T cell receptor beta chains were all obtained from the same sample, sequenced in a study of T cell repertoires in cytomegalovirus infection. One entry per CDR3 protein results from TCRdb running MiXCR on the reads. The sample holds more than 150,000 distinct CDR3 sequences, about 21% seen once. Material for sequencing was PBMCs. The receptors here all came from a human donor in good health (CMV status not recorded). Some clones in this sample may be carry-over from other donors' samples.

This clonotype is a singleton in its sample. The chain joins TRBV11-3 to TRBJ2-1; no clear D gene. The CDR3 consists of 14 residues. V dropped 2 bases and J dropped 5 bases, with 10 bases sitting between them. Germline lookup yields CDR1 SGHNT and CDR2 YENEEA. CDR3 residues: CASSLNWLHNEQFF. The CDR3 DNA follows: TGTGCCAGCAGCTTAAACTGGTTACACAATGAGCAGTTCTTC. The entire variable domain, with the rest obtained from reference TRBV11-3 and TRBJ2-1, is as follows: EAGVVQSPRYKIIEKKQPVAFWCNPISGHNTLYWYLQNLGQGPELLIRYENEEAVDDSQLPKDRFSAERLKGVDSTLKIQPAELGDSAVYLCASSLNWLHNEQFFGPGTRLTVL.

J is TRBJ2-5 and V is TRBV10-3, with D perhaps TRBD1 (6 bases). V lost 5 bases and J lost 3, with 7 bases in between. CDR1 and CDR2 from the germline V gene are ENHRY and SYGVKD. The CDR3 has 12 amino acids. The CDR3 nucleotides read TGTGCCATCAGTCCAGGGGAAGAGACCCAGTACTTC. Encoded protein: CAISPGEETQYF.

The chain combines TRBV12-3 or TRBV12-4 with TRBJ2-1; a possible D gene is TRBD2 (6 bases). CDR3 length: 13 residues. V lost 1 base and J 6 bases, leaving 7 bases between the germline ends. CDR3: CASSLGGLNEQFF. As DNA, the CDR3 is TGTGCCAGCAGTTTAGGGGGACTCAATGAGCAGTTCTTC.

There are many counts of this clonotype. The V and J genes are TRBV7-2 and TRBJ2-7, with TRBD2 identical over 7 bases. CDR1 SGHTA and CDR2 FQGNSA come from the germline V gene. J gave up 1 base and V 4 bases, and 7 bases lay outside the gene matches. The CDR3 consists of 15 residues. CDR3 DNA sequence: TGTGCCAGCAGCTGGTCGACTAGCTCATCCTACGAGCAGTACTTC. It translates to CASSWSTSSSYEQYF.

This clonotype was seen only a few times. The chain uses TRBV23-1 and TRBJ2-5; perhaps TRBD2 as D (5 bases). TRBV23-1 is labeled an ORF, and its function is uncertain. V gave up 4 bases and J gave up 1 base, with 19 bases separating them. The CDR3 contains 17 residues. The CDR3 region is CASSPEGQPGGQETQYF. As DNA, the CDR3 is TGCGCCAGCAGTCCCGAGGGTCAGCCTGGAGGCCAAGAGACCCAGTACTTC.

This clonotype was seen repeatedly, ten times or more. The V call is TRBV12-3 or TRBV12-4, the J call TRBJ2-1; maybe TRBD2 (8 bases). Trimming left V 2 bases short and J 4 bases short, with 18 bases between. The CDR3 totals 17 residues. The CDR3 DNA reads TGTGCCAGCAGTTTAATTGCGGGGGGACAGCGTTACAATGAGCAGTTCTTC. Translating gives CASSLIAGGQRYNEQFF.